The following is a T cell receptor beta chain sequence with its context. This sample stems from a study of technical replicates of blood from a handful of donors. Assay: immunoSEQ multiplex PCR; the TCRdb copy retains only in-frame clones and omits some. This table has 70,000 or so clones, less than 99% appearing once. This TCR came from a human donor in good health. Sequencing was done on a sample of T cells isolated from PBMCs.

The CDR3 nucleotides read TGCGCCAGCAGCTTGAGGGGGCAGTACTACGAGCAGTACTTC. Its protein product is CASSLRGQYYEQYF. This chain joins TRBV5-1 and TRBJ2-7; TRBD1 matches at 7 bases. Looked up from germline, CDR1 is SGHRS and CDR2 is YFSETQ. The CDR3 runs to 14 residues. The V and J ends lost 1 base and 3 bases, in that order; junction bases with no gene match: 4.